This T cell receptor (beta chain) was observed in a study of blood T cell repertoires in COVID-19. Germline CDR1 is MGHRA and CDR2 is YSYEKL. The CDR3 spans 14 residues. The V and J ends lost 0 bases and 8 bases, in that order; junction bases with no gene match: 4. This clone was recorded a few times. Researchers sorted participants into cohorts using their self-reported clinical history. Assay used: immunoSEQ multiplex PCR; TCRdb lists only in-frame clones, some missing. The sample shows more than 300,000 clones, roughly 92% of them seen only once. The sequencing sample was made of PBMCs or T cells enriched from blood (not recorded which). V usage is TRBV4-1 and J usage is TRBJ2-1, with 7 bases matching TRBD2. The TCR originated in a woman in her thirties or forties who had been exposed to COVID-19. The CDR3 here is CASSQDPGGDEQFF. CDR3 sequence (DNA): TGCGCCAGCAGCCAAGATCCGGGGGGTGATGAGCAGTTCTTC.